This T cell receptor beta chain was sequenced during a study of blood T cell repertoires in COVID-19 (dated by TCRdb to the early 2020s). Broadly, across the study: The collaborator samples originated in the United States, Italy and Spain and spanned the acute and convalescent phases of COVID-19. Where available, HLA class I and class II types were obtained from metadata supplied by the sample provider rather than from assay-based typing. The repertoires were released in a freely available public database intended as a resource for research on the immune response to SARS-CoV-2. The prospective study material was composed of cDNA or gDNA derived from T cells, B-cell-depleted T cells, or PBMCs. A de-identified subject ID, COVID-19 status, age in years and sex were almost always included in the sample metadata. Samples were obtained from the ongoing ImmuneRACE study (first 160 participants) and from 1,000 to 1,500 subjects provided by 6 global collaborators. Deeply sampled blood TCRbeta repertoires from subjects exposed to, actively infected with, or recovered from COVID-19 were included in the dataset.

As concerns this clone: Its antigen is currently not known. No qualities accompany the bases; no much larger clone lies one base away.

In the prospective study, participants were roughly 18 to 95 years old, resided in approximately 25 geographic areas of the United States, and were enrolled through a virtual design. Cohort assignment in the prospective study relied on participant-reported clinical history from a screening survey and a study questionnaire. ImmuneRACE Cohort 3 recovered participants were defined by two consecutive negative NP/OP PCR tests, healthcare professional clearance, or symptom resolution. In the prospective study, whole blood, serum and a nasopharyngeal or oropharyngeal swab were collected from each participant by mobile phlebotomists. Participants in the prospective study had the option to provide additional blood draws and questionnaires over a roughly 2-month period. Prospective study blood samples were shipped either frozen or at room temperature before DNA extraction. TCRbeta CDR3 regions were amplified from genomic DNA by means of the immunoSEQ Assay, a bias-controlled multiplex PCR. In the paper's pipeline: The number of nucleated cells in each sample was estimated by amplification of reference gene primers within the assay. To quantify the absolute abundance of each unique TCRbeta CDR3 rearrangement, sequence reads were collapsed and filtered. Productive Simpson clonality was computed per sample as the square root of Simpson's diversity index over productive rearrangements. Imported from immuneACCESS, the table was reduced by TCRdb to in-frame sequences with V and J called. These copies leave out some clones; in studies compared against another copy, an unresolved V gene accounts for under half, and the cause of the remainder is not known. Clone size and V and J calls were adopted from that table, with D and trimming inferred from the DNA. This sample comprises 200,000 to 300,000 clones, 86% of them detected only once. The ten largest clones represent over 2% of the sample.

The germline V gene yields KGHSH for CDR1 and LQKENI for CDR2. V trim: 5 bases; J trim: 5 bases; unmatched bases: 7. The CDR3 contains 14 residues, cysteine and phenylalanine counted. Left in the record is the CDR3 DNA by itself, 42 bases read in frame from the first base. Broader findings and caveats from the paper: Clinical and demographic metadata were provided uncurated, with the amount varying by source and participant.

This receptor was obtained from a woman in her late teens or twenties who had recovered from COVID-19. The sequence is built from TRBV18 and TRBJ2-7; 9 junctional bases match TRBD1. The sequencing input was PBMCs or T cells enriched from blood (not recorded which). CDR3 protein: CASSAGTGPNEQYF. The DNA sequence is TGTGCCAGCTCAGCCGGGACAGGGCCCAACGAGCAGTACTTC.